The rows below give T cell receptor beta chains drawn from one sample of a study of blood T cell repertoires in COVID-19. Libraries were prepared by immunoSEQ multiplex PCR; TCRdb keeps only in-frame clonotypes and omits some of them. Of roughly 100,000 clones listed, more than 85% are singletons. Sequencing used peripheral blood. Receptor source: a man in his forties or fifties with active or convalescent COVID-19. The CDR3 runs from the conserved cysteine through the conserved F or W.

J gene: TRBJ2-2
V gene: TRBV10-3
CDR3 protein: CAIGTGGLGELFF

J gene: TRBJ1-2
V gene: TRBV15
CDR3 protein: CATSRDSTPQPLYGYTF

J gene: TRBJ1-2
V gene: TRBV9
CDR3 protein: CASSTSGQSYGYTF

J gene: TRBJ2-5
V gene: TRBV15
CDR3 protein: CATSRDMSSGGIQETQYF

J gene: TRBJ2-7
V gene: TRBV24-1
CDR3 protein: CATSVDTPTYEQYF

J gene: TRBJ2-1
V gene: TRBV15
CDR3 protein: CATSRVTGGPYNEQFF

J gene: TRBJ2-5
V gene: TRBV11-2
CDR3 protein: CASSSLTPPGETQYF

J gene: TRBJ2-5
V gene: TRBV5-6
CDR3 protein: CASSLGGFGETQYF

J gene: TRBJ2-6
V gene: TRBV14
CDR3 protein: CASSRRQGLGGANVLTF

J gene: TRBJ1-5
V gene: TRBV7-2
CDR3 protein: CASSLAGRISNQPQHF

J gene: TRBJ2-7
V gene: TRBV5-3
CDR3 protein: CARSRRQNEQYF

J gene: TRBJ2-7
V gene: TRBV7-9
CDR3 protein: CASGLAGAYEQYF

J gene: TRBJ2-1
V gene: TRBV5-1
CDR3 protein: CASSRQGGNEQFF

J gene: TRBJ2-4
V gene: TRBV11-2
CDR3 protein: CASSLGTAGGQNIQYF

J gene: TRBJ1-1
V gene: TRBV6-5
CDR3 protein: CASSQAAGANTEAFF

J gene: TRBJ2-4
V gene: TRBV18
CDR3 protein: CASSPPGLRTGENIQYF

J gene: TRBJ1-1
V gene: TRBV6-5
CDR3 protein: CASSYSGGTEAFF

J gene: TRBJ1-1
V gene: TRBV20-1
CDR3 protein: CSAPRETEAFF

J gene: TRBJ2-1
V gene: TRBV24-1
CDR3 protein: CATSDSWLNEQFF

J gene: TRBJ1-1
V gene: TRBV29-1
CDR3 protein: CSVGKGQLNTEAFF

J gene: TRBJ1-1
V gene: TRBV10-2
CDR3 protein: CASSGVGQGEAFF

J gene: TRBJ1-1
V gene: TRBV3-1/TRBV3-2
CDR3 protein: CASSQRQPNTEAFF

J gene: TRBJ2-5
V gene: TRBV3-1/TRBV3-2
CDR3 protein: CASSQDARGGFQETQYF

J gene: TRBJ1-5
V gene: TRBV6-6
CDR3 protein: CASNLPGNQPQHF

J gene: TRBJ2-2
V gene: TRBV25-1
CDR3 protein: CASSELTGSRDGELFF

J gene: TRBJ1-4
V gene: TRBV29-1
CDR3 protein: CSVASRGNEKLFF

J gene: TRBJ1-4
V gene: TRBV18
CDR3 protein: CASSPVQGGEKLFF

J gene: TRBJ1-1
V gene: TRBV19
CDR3 protein: CASSTQGGTEAFF

J gene: TRBJ1-2
V gene: TRBV28
CDR3 protein: CASSAGLHGYTF

J gene: TRBJ1-1
V gene: TRBV18
CDR3 protein: CASSPGTGSTKSSEAFF